This is a list of T cell receptor beta chains from one sample in a study of identical twins. TCRdb analysed the 5' RACE reads with MiXCR anew, one entry per CDR3 protein. The sample has 1,800,000 or so distinct CDR3 sequences, around 29% seen once. Sequencing was carried out using cord blood. These receptors came from a newborn girl in good health. Each CDR3 is given without its conserved first and last residue. The order of the fields is V gene, D gene, J gene, CDR3 protein. The D gene is left open where the match is weak.

TRBV28	TRBD1	TRBJ1-3	ASRTGAGNTIY
TRBV12-5	-	TRBJ2-7	ASGPLGGNEQY
TRBV20-1	TRBD2	TRBJ2-5	SAGSGSRDEQY
TRBV6-2/TRBV6-3	-	TRBJ1-5	ASSAHLGSSNQPQH
TRBV9	TRBD2	TRBJ2-3	ASSVRLAGGSDTQY
TRBV2	TRBD2	TRBJ2-7	ASSVTSGSHEQY
TRBV24-1	TRBD2	TRBJ2-5	ATSEGGNQETQY
TRBV5-1	-	TRBJ1-1	ASSSQGGGRVTEAF
TRBV10-3	TRBD2	TRBJ2-3	AISLPQRGGSDTQY
TRBV25-1	TRBD2	TRBJ2-7	ASSEPGLAYEQY
TRBV20-1	TRBD2	TRBJ2-1	SARLSGIPNEQF
TRBV29-1	-	TRBJ2-5	SVRQPQETQY
TRBV19	TRBD1	TRBJ1-4	ASRMGQGIATNEKLF
TRBV5-1	TRBD2	TRBJ2-1	ASVGTSGSSYNEQF
TRBV12-3/TRBV12-4	TRBD1	TRBJ2-1	ASSHNRGSGYNEQF
TRBV5-6	TRBD1	TRBJ1-1	ASSLWGQGISEAF
TRBV4-2	-	TRBJ2-7	ASSQTSSEPYEQY
TRBV20-1	-	TRBJ1-4	SARVPGNRDEKLF
TRBV13	-	TRBJ2-7	ASSSRGYFDEQY
TRBV9	TRBD2	TRBJ2-5	ASSVGASGRKETQY
TRBV20-1	TRBD2	-	SANGLAGGVRVETQY
TRBV7-9	TRBD2	TRBJ2-1	ASSSTIAGGIHEQF
TRBV25-1	-	TRBJ1-2	ASSELGVHGYT
TRBV2	-	TRBJ2-5	ASSEALGVTQTRY
TRBV2	TRBD2	TRBJ2-7	ASSEVGAGDSYEQY
TRBV10-3	-	TRBJ1-2	AIGPANYGYT
TRBV2	TRBD1	TRBJ1-4	ASSGQGVNNEKLF
TRBV27	-	TRBJ2-7	ASSLYDSPLSQY
TRBV7-2	-	TRBJ1-2	ASSSRDGTYGYT
TRBV3-1	TRBD1	TRBJ1-1	ASSHGQGAPEAF
TRBV20-1	-	TRBJ2-7	SASPVGTSYEQY
TRBV4-1	TRBD1	TRBJ2-4	ASSQVWTGMEKNIQY
TRBV27	-	TRBJ1-6	ASSLWGGFYNSPLH
TRBV18	TRBD1	TRBJ2-1	ASSPLPGQGYGEQF
TRBV18	TRBD1	TRBJ1-1	ASSPVTGVNTEAF
TRBV11-1	-	TRBJ2-1	ASSLVVAFSYNEQF
TRBV7-6	-	TRBJ2-7	ASSLQGVDSYEQY
TRBV14	-	TRBJ2-5	ASSPPPDTHQETQY
TRBV7-8	-	TRBJ1-6	ASSLGGWYSSPLH
TRBV20-1	-	TRBJ1-6	SSPGSGSPLH
TRBV27	-	TRBJ1-6	ASSWRQEFYNSPLH
TRBV28	-	TRBJ2-1	ASRLIAEMYNEQF
TRBV6-6	TRBD1	TRBJ1-4	ASSYSFDSGGEKLF